The 19 T cell receptor beta chains below all came from one sample that was sequenced in a study of T cell responses to AZD1222 COVID-19 vaccine (dated by TCRdb to about 2021). Receptor amplification or capture employed the immunoSEQ multiplex PCR assay. Imported from immuneACCESS, the table was reduced by TCRdb to in-frame sequences with V and J called. These copies leave out some clones; in studies compared against another copy, an unresolved V gene accounts for under half, and the cause of the remainder is not known. The sample yields about 200,000 clones; approximately 93% were counted once. The ten top clones hold about 1% of the sample. The sample's time point, from its label and the paper: about 28 days (+/-7) after the second vaccine dose. The sequencing used peripheral blood, collected 28 days after the second AZD1222 dose. Receptor source: an adult who received the AZD1222 COVID-19 vaccine.

This rearrangement joins TRBV18 to TRBJ2-2; D is undetermined. Germline V CDR1 and CDR2: KGHSH, LQKENI. V lost 5 bases, J lost 2 bases, and 6 bases lay in between. The CDR3 runs to 13 residues. The CDR3 sequence: CASSSVNTGELFF. CDR3 coding DNA: TGTGCCAGCTCATCTGTAAACACCGGGGAGCTGTTTTTT.

The chain has TRBV18 and TRBJ1-1; maybe TRBD1 (6 bases). The CDR3 loop spans 12 amino acids. The V end was cut by 6 bases, the J end by 10 bases, with 15 bases between. Germline CDR1 is KGHSH and CDR2 is LQKENI. The CDR3 reads CASSDGTSAAFF. CDR3 in DNA: TGTGCCAGCTCGGACGGGACATCGGCAGCTTTCTTT.

In this sample, this clone turned up many times. V is TRBV4-3 and J is TRBJ2-1, with D tentatively TRBD1 (5 bases). The CDR3 length is 15 residues. CDR1 LGHNA and CDR2 YSLEER come from the germline V gene. The V gene lost 0 bases and the J gene lost 7 bases, with 13 bases spanning the gap. CDR3 sequence: CASSQDGNRLNEQFF. The CDR3 DNA sequence: TGCGCCAGCAGCCAAGATGGAAACAGGCTAAATGAGCAGTTCTTC.

The rearrangement links TRBV5-4 to TRBJ1-2; TRBD1 matches 8 bases. The CDR3 totals 15 residues. Germline trimming cut 0 bases from V and 5 bases from J; bases unmatched to any gene: 6. Germline CDR1 SGHNT, CDR2 YYREEE (reference sequence). CDR3 in amino acids: CASSLVSGGGYGYTF. The CDR3 DNA is TGTGCCAGCAGCTTGGTTTCAGGGGGCGGGTATGGCTACACCTTC. Filled out from reference TRBV5-4 and TRBJ1-2, the complete variable domain reads ETGVTQSPTHLIKTRGQQVTLRCSSQSGHNTVSWYQQALGQGPQFIFQYYREEENGRGNFPPRFSGLQFPNYSSELNVNALELDDSALYLCASSLVSGGGYGYTFGSGTRLTVV.

The chain has TRBV19 and TRBJ2-3, with 7 nucleotides matching TRBD2. V lost 6 bases and J lost 4; bases outside the gene matches: 10. CDR1 LNHDA and CDR2 SQIVND come from the germline V gene (reference sequence). The CDR3 runs to 15 residues. CDR3 coding DNA: TGTGCCAGTAGGACCACGGGGGGAAGGGCAGATACGCAGTATTTT. Its translation is CASRTTGGRADTQYF.

The chain employs TRBV19 and TRBJ1-1; 10 nucleotides align to TRBD1. Germline CDR1 is LNHDA and CDR2 is SQIVND (reference sequence). The CDR3 totals 13 residues. Trimming removed 7 bases from V and 5 bases from J; junction bases left unmatched: 4. The DNA for the CDR3 is TGTGCCAGTATGGGACAGGGGCAGACTGAAGCTTTCTTT. Protein: CASMGQGQTEAFF.

V is TRBV18 and J is TRBJ2-2, with D possibly being TRBD1 (6 bases). The CDR3 is 16 residues long. From germline, CDR1 is KGHSH and CDR2 LQKENI. V lost 4 bases and J lost 0, with 12 bases in between. CDR3 DNA: TGTGCCAGCTCACTCTGGGACAATGCGAACACCGGGGAGCTGTTTTTT. Encoded protein: CASSLWDNANTGELFF.

The chain has TRBV9 and TRBJ2-3; D remains unclear. Germline V CDR1 and CDR2: SGDLS, YYNGEE. The length of the CDR3 is 12 residues. Between the trimmed V and J ends, which lost 3 bases and 6 bases, there was a span of 8 bases. The CDR3, as DNA: TGTGCCAGCAGCGCTAATATCGATACGCAGTATTTT. It encodes CASSANIDTQYF.

The chain links TRBV29-1 to TRBJ1-1, with D unresolved. The CDR3 length is 11 residues. V was cut by 1 base and J by 6 bases, with 6 bases left in between. Germline V gene data show CDR1 as SQVTM and CDR2 as ANQGSEA. CDR3 loop: CSVEGWAEAFF. The CDR3 nucleotides are TGCAGCGTTGAAGGGTGGGCTGAAGCTTTCTTT.

The CDR3 here is CASSLGQGATGELFF. The CDR3 region has the DNA TGTGCCAGCAGCTTAGGGCAGGGGGCCACCGGGGAGCTGTTTTTT. The chain couples TRBV7-6 to TRBJ2-2; 8 bases map to TRBD1. Germline V gives CDR1 SGHVS, CDR2 FNYEAQ. The V and J ends lost 1 base and 4 bases, in that order; junction bases with no gene match: 2. CDR3 size: 15 residues.

The chain is built from TRBV27 and TRBJ2-1; 10 nucleotides align to TRBD2. V was clipped by 3 bases and J by 7 bases; unmatched bases: 3. Germline-derived CDR1 and CDR2 are MNHEY and SMNVEV (reference sequence). The CDR3 totals 14 residues. The CDR3 is CASSFPGLANEQFF. DNA of the CDR3: TGTGCCAGCAGTTTCCCGGGACTAGCGAATGAGCAGTTCTTC.

In its sample, this clone was seen a few times. The J gene is TRBJ1-4, the V gene TRBV10-1; tentative D call: TRBD1 (6 bases). CDR1 and CDR2 (germline): WNHNN, SYGVQD (reference sequence). This CDR3 spans 13 amino acids. Trimming cost V 10 bases and J 6 bases, with 15 bases left between them. CDR3 residues: CATTGGPDEKLFF. In DNA, the CDR3 is TGCGCCACCACGGGGGGGCCGGATGAAAAACTGTTTTTT.

The chain links TRBV7-2 to TRBJ1-3; D not certain. Trimming left V 5 bases short and J 2 bases short, with 7 bases between. CDR1 SGHTA and CDR2 FQGNSA come from the germline V gene. CDR3 length: 13 amino acids. CDR3 region: CASSQGPGNTIYF. Here the CDR3 DNA reads TGTGCCAGCAGCCAAGGGCCTGGAAACACCATATATTTT.

The chain carries TRBV5-1 and TRBJ2-3, with 7 bases aligning to TRBD1. This CDR3 has 14 amino acids. Germline V gene data show CDR1 as SGHRS and CDR2 as YFSETQ. V gave up 4 bases and J gave up 2 bases; unmatched junction bases: 4. CDR3 nucleotides: TGCGCCAGCAGCCGGGACAGCAACACAGATACGCAGTATTTT. It yields the protein CASSRDSNTDTQYF.

The gene calls are TRBV9 and TRBJ1-6, with D tentatively TRBD1 (6 bases). From germline, CDR1 is SGDLS and CDR2 YYNGEE. The CDR3 runs 14 residues. The V end was cut by 2 bases, the J end by 9 bases, with 12 bases between. The CDR3 nucleotides are TGTGCCAGCAGCGTTGACAGGTCAGGTTCACCCCTCCACTTT. Its translation: CASSVDRSGSPLHF.

This clone was counted a few times. The V call is TRBV10-3, the J call TRBJ2-2, with D possibly TRBD2 on 6 matching bases. The germline CDR1 and CDR2 sequences are ENHRY and SYGVKD. The ends were cut back, 4 bases at V and 7 bases at J, with 7 bases in the middle. CDR3 length equals 12 residues. CDR3 amino acids: CAISGGVGELFF. The CDR3 nucleotides are TGTGCCATCAGTGGCGGGGTCGGGGAGCTGTTTTTT.

This chain links TRBV29-1 with TRBJ1-2, with 11 bases matching TRBD1. With V trimmed by 4 bases and J by 3 bases, 7 bases remained unmatched. Germline V lookup: CDR1 SQVTM, CDR2 ANQGSEA. This CDR3 has 15 amino acids. The CDR3 region is CSVVGQGAGYYGYTF. CDR3 coding DNA: TGCAGCGTTGTCGGACAGGGGGCAGGTTACTATGGCTACACCTTC.

This chain joins TRBV5-8 and TRBJ2-1; the D gene is possibly TRBD1 (6 bases). Germline CDR1 and CDR2: SGHTS and YDEGEE. Trimming removed 0 bases from V and 0 bases from J, with 10 bases in between. The CDR3 is 16 residues long. The CDR3 region is CASSLGTDSSYNEQFF. In DNA, the CDR3 is TGTGCCAGCAGCTTGGGGACAGACAGCTCCTACAATGAGCAGTTCTTC.

This clone was picked up one time. The chain uses TRBV12-5 and TRBJ1-1, with TRBD1 as a possible D gene (6 bases). The CDR3 has 14 amino acids. V lost 0 bases and J 1 base, leaving 6 bases between the germline ends. Germline V gives CDR1 LGHNT, CDR2 FRNRAP. The chain's CDR3 is CASGLVQGNTEAFF. For the CDR3, the DNA is TGTGCTAGTGGTTTGGTACAGGGGAACACTGAAGCTTTCTTT.